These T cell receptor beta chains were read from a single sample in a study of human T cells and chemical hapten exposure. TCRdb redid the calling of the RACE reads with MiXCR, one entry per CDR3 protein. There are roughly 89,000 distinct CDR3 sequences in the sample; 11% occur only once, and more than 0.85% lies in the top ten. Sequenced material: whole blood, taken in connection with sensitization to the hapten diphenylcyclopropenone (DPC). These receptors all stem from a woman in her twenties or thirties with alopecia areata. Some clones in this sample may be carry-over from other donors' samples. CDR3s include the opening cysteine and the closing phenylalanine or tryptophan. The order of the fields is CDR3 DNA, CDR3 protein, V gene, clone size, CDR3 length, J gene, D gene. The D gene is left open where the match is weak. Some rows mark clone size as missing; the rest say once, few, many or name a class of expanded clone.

TGCAGCGTACGGGACAGAGGGGAAGGTTCACCCCTCCACTTT | CSVRDRGEGSPLHF | TRBV29-1 | - | 14 | TRBJ1-6 | TRBD1
TGTGCCAGCAGCTACTTAAGGGAGCAGTTCTTC | CASSYLREQFF | TRBV7-9 | few | 11 | TRBJ2-1 | -
TGTGCCAGCAGAATAGCGGAGTACAATGAGCAGTTCTTC | CASRIAEYNEQFF | TRBV2 | many | 13 | TRBJ2-1 | -
TGTGCCAGCAGTGGATGGGGGGATACGCAGTATTTT | CASSGWGDTQYF | TRBV28 | - | 12 | TRBJ2-3 | -
TGTGCCAGCAGCTTAATCGGTGGAGCCCCCCCCGAGCAGTACTTC | CASSLIGGAPPEQYF | TRBV7-2 | many | 15 | TRBJ2-7 | -
TGCAGTGCTAGTAGGCAGTACTATGGCTACACCTTC | CSASRQYYGYTF | TRBV20-1 | many | 12 | TRBJ1-2 | -
TGTGCCAGTAATTCGCCCTGGACAGGGAGCTCCTACGAGCAGTACTTC | CASNSPWTGSSYEQYF | TRBV28 | many | 16 | TRBJ2-7 | TRBD1
TGTGCCAGCAGCCAAGATGGCGGCGGCTATGGCTACACCTTC | CASSQDGGGYGYTF | TRBV4-2 | many | 14 | TRBJ1-2 | -
TGCGCCAGCAGCTTAAAGTTTTCTAGCGGATCTTCTAGCACAGATACGCAGTATTTT | CASSLKFSSGSSSTDTQYF | TRBV5-1 | many | 19 | TRBJ2-3 | TRBD2
TGTGCCAGCAGCTTACTTAGCAATCAGCCCCAGCATTTT | CASSLLSNQPQHF | TRBV11-2 | many | 13 | TRBJ1-5 | -
TGCGCCAGCAGCCAAGAAAGTAGCGGATACAATGAGCAGTTCTTC | CASSQESSGYNEQFF | TRBV4-3 | - | 15 | TRBJ2-1 | -
TGTGCCAGCAGTTATAGAAATGAGCAGTTCTTC | CASSYRNEQFF | TRBV12-3/TRBV12-4 | few | 11 | TRBJ2-1 | -
TGCAGCGTTGGTGGTGAGCAGTTCTTC | CSVGGEQFF | TRBV29-1 | many | 9 | TRBJ2-1 | -
TGCAGCGCTTCTGTCTCAGTGGTGGCAGCCGCCTATGGCTACACCTTC | CSASVSVVAAAYGYTF | TRBV29-1 | few | 16 | TRBJ1-2 | -
TGCAGTGCTAGAAACCCGCATGGCACTGAAGCTTTCTTT | CSARNPHGTEAFF | TRBV20-1 | few | 13 | TRBJ1-1 | -
TGCAGTGCTAGAGGCATGGCCCAGGGCGATTCCTACGAGCAGTACTTC | CSARGMAQGDSYEQYF | TRBV20-1 | many | 16 | TRBJ2-7 | -
TGCAGCGTTGGATGGACCGCAGAGACCCAGTACTTC | CSVGWTAETQYF | TRBV29-1 | - | 12 | TRBJ2-5 | -
TGTGCCAGCAGTCAACCTGGGGGAGGAGAGACCCAGTACTTC | CASSQPGGGETQYF | TRBV25-1 | - | 14 | TRBJ2-5 | -
TGTGCCAGCAGCCAGTCTGGAAACACCATATATTTT | CASSQSGNTIYF | TRBV7-2 | few | 12 | TRBJ1-3 | -
TGCAGTGCTAGACCCCTCGGACAAAACACCGGGGAGCTGTTTTTT | CSARPLGQNTGELFF | TRBV20-1 | few | 15 | TRBJ2-2 | -
TGTGCCAGCAGTTGGGGGGGGCAGCCCATCCTTGGCTACACCTTC | CASSWGGQPILGYTF | TRBV28 | - | 15 | TRBJ1-2 | -
TGTGCCAGCAGCTTACGAGACAGTCTACCCTTCTACACCTTC | CASSLRDSLPFYTF | TRBV7-9 | few | 14 | TRBJ1-2 | -